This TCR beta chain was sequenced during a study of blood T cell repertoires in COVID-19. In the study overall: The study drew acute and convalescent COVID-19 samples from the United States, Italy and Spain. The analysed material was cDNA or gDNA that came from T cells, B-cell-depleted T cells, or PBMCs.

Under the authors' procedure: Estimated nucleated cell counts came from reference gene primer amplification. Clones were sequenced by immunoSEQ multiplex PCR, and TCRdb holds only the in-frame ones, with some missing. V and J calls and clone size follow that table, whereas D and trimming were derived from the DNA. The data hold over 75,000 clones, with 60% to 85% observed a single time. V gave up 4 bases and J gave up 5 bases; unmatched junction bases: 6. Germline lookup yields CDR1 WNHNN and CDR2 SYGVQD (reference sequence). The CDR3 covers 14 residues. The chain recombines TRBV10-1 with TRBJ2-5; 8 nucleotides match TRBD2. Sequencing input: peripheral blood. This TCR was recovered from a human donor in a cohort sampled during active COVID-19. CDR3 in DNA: TGCGCCAGCAGTGGAAGCGGGAGCGATGAGACCCAGTACTTC. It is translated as CASSGSGSDETQYF.